The rows below give T cell receptor beta chains drawn from one sample of a study of blood T cell repertoires in COVID-19. TCRdb's copy holds only in-frame clones and misses some; the assay was immunoSEQ multiplex PCR. The top ten clones hold 8% to 10% of a sample with 70,000 to 90,000 clones, around 85% of them seen once. The specimen sequenced was peripheral blood. The receptors stem from a man aged 45 to 65 with COVID-19, enrolled during active disease. Both conserved end residues are part of each CDR3. The order of the fields is J gene, clone size, V gene, D gene, CDR3 DNA, CDR3 protein. The D gene is left open where the match is weak. Size tells how often a clone was seen (once, few, many) or the class of an expanded clone, and some rows leave it out.

TRBJ1-2	.	TRBV19	TRBD1	TGTGCCAGTAGTAATCGGACAGGTCTAAGCTACACCTTC	CASSNRTGLSYTF
TRBJ2-4	.	TRBV6-5	.	TGTGCCAGCAGTTATGACAGTCTCAAAAACATTCAGTACTTC	CASSYDSLKNIQYF
TRBJ1-4	.	TRBV7-2	TRBD1	TGTGCCAGCAGCTACGACAGGGGAGCTAATGAAAAACTGTTTTTT	CASSYDRGANEKLFF
TRBJ1-2	once	TRBV3-1/TRBV3-2	TRBD1	TGTGCCATACAGGGGGAGGATGGCTACACCTTC	CAIQGEDGYTF
TRBJ1-4	.	TRBV2	.	TGTGCCAGCACCGACGGGGGGGCTCCAATGAGGAAACTGTTTTTT	CASTDGGAPMRKLFF
TRBJ2-7	.	TRBV10-3	.	TGTGCCATCAGTGAGGGAGGAGGGAAGTACATCGAGCAGTACTTC	CAISEGGGKYIEQYF
TRBJ1-1	.	TRBV19	TRBD1	TGTGCCAGTAGTATGACAGGGCACACTGAAGCTTTCTTT	CASSMTGHTEAFF
TRBJ1-4	.	TRBV5-1	.	TGCGCCAGCAGCTTGGTACTTTCTGCAACTAATGAAAAACTGTTTTTT	CASSLVLSATNEKLFF
TRBJ1-1	.	TRBV10-1	TRBD1	TGCGCCAGCACTCCCACAGGGGGCACTGAAGCTTTCTTT	CASTPTGGTEAFF
TRBJ1-1	.	TRBV5-8	.	TGTGCCAGCAGCTTCGGGACTCCAAAAAGGAAAGCTTTCTTT	CASSFGTPKRKAFF
TRBJ1-1	.	TRBV10-3	TRBD1	TGTGCCATCAAGGAGGGGGCGAACACTGAAGCTTTCTTT	CAIKEGANTEAFF
TRBJ2-5	.	TRBV6-1	TRBD2	TGTGCCAGCAGTGGGGGAAGCGGGAGGGCCGAGGAGACCCAGTACTTC	CASSGGSGRAEETQYF
TRBJ1-4	.	TRBV28	TRBD1	TGTGCCAGCAGTGGCCGGGACAGGTCTTTAGAAAAACTGTTTTTT	CASSGRDRSLEKLFF
TRBJ2-7	few	TRBV7-8	TRBD1	TGTGCCAGCAGCTTCGATCGGACAGGGCGATACGAGCAGTACTTC	CASSFDRTGRYEQYF
TRBJ1-1	.	TRBV7-9	TRBD1	TGTGCCAGCAGCTTAGGCTTAACAGGGGGCGGGATGGCTGAAGCTTTCTTT	CASSLGLTGGGMAEAFF
TRBJ1-2	.	TRBV2	.	TGTGCCAGCAGGAGACAGGCAGTCGACTATGGCTACACCTTC	CASRRQAVDYGYTF
TRBJ1-2	few	TRBV7-2	.	TGTGCCAGCAGCTTAGCGATCCGGGAACCCCCTAATGGCTACACCTTC	CASSLAIREPPNGYTF
TRBJ2-5	.	TRBV30	.	TGTGCCTGGAGTGTCGGTAGGGGGGAGACCCAGTACTTC	CAWSVGRGETQYF
TRBJ2-2	.	TRBV9	TRBD2	TGTGCCAGCAGCTTGGGACTAGCGGGATCTTGGGGCACCGGGGAGCTGTTTTTT	CASSLGLAGSWGTGELFF
TRBJ2-7	few	TRBV28	.	TGTGCCAGCAGTTCCCGGGACACCGTCTCCTACGAGCAGTACTTC	CASSSRDTVSYEQYF
TRBJ1-1	.	TRBV20-1	.	TGCAGTGTTGACATCCTGACTGAAGCTTTCTTT	CSVDILTEAFF
TRBJ2-6	.	TRBV7-9	TRBD2	TGTGCCAGCAGCTGGACTAGCGGAGCCTCTGGGGCCAACGTCCTGACTTTC	CASSWTSGASGANVLTF
TRBJ2-7	.	TRBV28	TRBD1	TGTGCCAGCAGTTTAGGTGGGGGAGGACAGGGCTCTAAGGAGCAGTACTTC	CASSLGGGGQGSKEQYF
TRBJ2-5	.	TRBV7-7	.	TGTGCTAGCAGTAGCCAGGGGGGAGAGACCCAGTACTTC	CASSSQGGETQYF
TRBJ2-7	.	TRBV15	.	TGTGCCACCAGCAGGGCTCTTAACTACGAGCAGTACTTC	CATSRALNYEQYF
TRBJ1-2	.	TRBV5-1	TRBD1	TGCGCCAGCAGCTGGGACAGGGGGCAGGATGGCTACACCTTC	CASSWDRGQDGYTF
TRBJ2-1	.	TRBV5-1	TRBD2	TGCGCCAGTTCGGGACTAGCGGGAACCTTCGGGGGGAATGAGCAGTTCTTC	CASSGLAGTFGGNEQFF
TRBJ1-5	.	TRBV30	TRBD1	TGTGCCTGGAGTACCGGGACAGGGCCTAATCAGCCCCAGCATTTT	CAWSTGTGPNQPQHF
TRBJ1-5	.	TRBV6-5	.	TGTGCCAGCAGGACAGCAAGCAATCAGCCCCAGCATTTT	CASRTASNQPQHF
TRBJ1-2	.	TRBV28	.	TGTGCCAGCAGTACCCCCGGGAGATACTATGGCTACACCTTC	CASSTPGRYYGYTF
TRBJ2-3	.	TRBV27	.	TGTGCCAGCAGTATTCGGTGGACTAGCACAGATACGCAGTATTTT	CASSIRWTSTDTQYF